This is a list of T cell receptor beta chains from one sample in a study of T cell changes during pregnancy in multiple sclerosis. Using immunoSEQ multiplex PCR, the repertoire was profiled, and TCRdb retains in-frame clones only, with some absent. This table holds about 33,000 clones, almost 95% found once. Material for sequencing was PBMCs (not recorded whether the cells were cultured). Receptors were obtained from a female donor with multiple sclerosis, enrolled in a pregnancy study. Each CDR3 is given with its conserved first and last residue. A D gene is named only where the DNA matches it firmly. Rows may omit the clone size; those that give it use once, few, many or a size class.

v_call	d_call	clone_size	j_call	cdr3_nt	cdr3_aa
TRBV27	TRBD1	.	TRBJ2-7	TGTGCCAGCAGTTTTGACAGGGGCGGAACGTACGAGCAGTACTTC	CASSFDRGGTYEQYF
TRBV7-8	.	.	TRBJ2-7	TGTGCCAGCAGCGAACGGGGGGCGTTTTCCTACGAGCAGTACTTC	CASSERGAFSYEQYF
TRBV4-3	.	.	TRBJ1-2	TGCGCCAGCAGCCAAGAGGGGGGGGGCGGTGGCTACACCTTC	CASSQEGGGGGYTF
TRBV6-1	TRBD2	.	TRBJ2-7	TGTGCCAGCACAGGACTAGCGGAGTACGAGCAGTACTTC	CASTGLAEYEQYF
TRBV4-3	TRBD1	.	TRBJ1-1	TGCGCCAGCAGCCAAGATGAACACAGGGGGAACACTGAAGCTTTCTTT	CASSQDEHRGNTEAFF
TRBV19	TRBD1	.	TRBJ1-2	TGTGCCAGTAGTATCCAGGGACAGACTAACTATGGCTACACCTTC	CASSIQGQTNYGYTF
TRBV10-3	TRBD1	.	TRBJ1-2	TGTGCCATCAGTGAATTAGGGGGCAATGGCTATGGCTACACCTTC	CAISELGGNGYGYTF
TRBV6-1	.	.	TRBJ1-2	TGTGCCAGCAGTGAACAGGGGAAGGTTTATGGCTACACCTTC	CASSEQGKVYGYTF
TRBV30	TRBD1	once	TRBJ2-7	TGTGCCTGGAGTGGGGGGACAGGGAAGGTGCAGTACTTC	CAWSGGTGKVQYF
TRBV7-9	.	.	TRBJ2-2	TGTGCCAGCAGCTTAGGTAGCCCCGGGGAGCTGTTTTTT	CASSLGSPGELFF
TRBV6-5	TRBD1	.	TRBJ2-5	TGTGCCAGCAGGTACTCTGCCGACAGGGAAGAGACCCAGTACTTC	CASRYSADREETQYF
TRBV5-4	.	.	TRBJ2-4	TGTGCCAGCAGCTTGGATGGGAGGACAGTAGCCAAAAACATTCAGTACTTC	CASSLDGRTVAKNIQYF
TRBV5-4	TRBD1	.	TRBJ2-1	TGTGCCAGCAGCTCGGGGACAGGGGCAAGGGACAATGAGCAGTTCTTC	CASSSGTGARDNEQFF
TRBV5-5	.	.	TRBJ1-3	TGTGCCAGCAGCTTGGGTACAGGGAAAGGAAACACCATATATTTT	CASSLGTGKGNTIYF
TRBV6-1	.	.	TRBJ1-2	TGTGCCAGCATAATCGGCGTGGACTATGGCTACACCTTC	CASIIGVDYGYTF
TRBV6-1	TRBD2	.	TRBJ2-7	TGTGCCAGCAGCTCGCCTAGCGGGAGGGCCCACGAGCAGTACTTC	CASSSPSGRAHEQYF
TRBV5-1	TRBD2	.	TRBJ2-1	TGCGCCAGCAGCCCAGTAGCGGGAGGTGGATACAATGAGCAGTTCTTC	CASSPVAGGGYNEQFF
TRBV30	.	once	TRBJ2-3	TGTGCCTGGAGTTCGGCCGGCACAGATACGCAGTATTTT	CAWSSAGTDTQYF
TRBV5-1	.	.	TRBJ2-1	TGCGCCAGCAGCGTACAGGGCAATGAGCAGTTCTTC	CASSVQGNEQFF
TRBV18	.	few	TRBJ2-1	TGTGCCAGCTCAGCAAAACAGGAGTACAATGAGCAGTTCTTC	CASSAKQEYNEQFF
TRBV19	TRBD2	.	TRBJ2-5	TGTGCCAGTAGTATAGAGGCGGGAGGGCCAACCCAGTACTTC	CASSIEAGGPTQYF
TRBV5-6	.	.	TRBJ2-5	TGTGCCAGCAGCTTGGAGCATGGGCTACAAGAGACCCAGTACTTC	CASSLEHGLQETQYF
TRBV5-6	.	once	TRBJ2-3	TGTGCCAGCAGCAAAGACCGCACAGATACGCAGTATTTT	CASSKDRTDTQYF
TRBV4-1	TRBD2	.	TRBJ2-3	TGCGCCAGCAGCCAAGAGGTCAGCGGGAGAAGGGCAGATACGCAGTATTTT	CASSQEVSGRRADTQYF
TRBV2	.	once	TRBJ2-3	TGTGCCAGCAGTGACCCACGTCTTCCTAGCACAGATACGCAGTATTTT	CASSDPRLPSTDTQYF
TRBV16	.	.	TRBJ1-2	TGTGCCAGCAGCCGAGGGCCTCGACATGGCTACACCTTC	CASSRGPRHGYTF
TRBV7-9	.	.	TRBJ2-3	TGTGCCAGCAGCTCCCAGTCCTTATCGGATACGCAGTATTTT	CASSSQSLSDTQYF
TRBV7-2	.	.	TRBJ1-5	TGTGCCAGCAGCTTAGATAGCAATCAGCCCCAGCATTTT	CASSLDSNQPQHF
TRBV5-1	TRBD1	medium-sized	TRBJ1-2	TGCGCCAGCAGCCCGGGACAGGGGATTACATATGGCTACACCTTC	CASSPGQGITYGYTF
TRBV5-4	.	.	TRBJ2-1	TGTGCCAGCAGCTTGCAGGATTTTCAGTTCTTC	CASSLQDFQFF
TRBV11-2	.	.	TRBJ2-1	TGTGCCAGCAGCTTAGTGGTCCAGTCTGGCTCCTACAATGAGCAGTTCTTC	CASSLVVQSGSYNEQFF
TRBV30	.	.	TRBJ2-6	TGTGCCTGGAGTAGGGGACCAGGAACCTCTGGGGCCAACGTCCTGACTTTC	CAWSRGPGTSGANVLTF
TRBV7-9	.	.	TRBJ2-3	TGTGCCAGCAGCCCGTCGGCGACAGATACGCAGTATTTT	CASSPSATDTQYF
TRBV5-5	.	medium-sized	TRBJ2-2	TGTGCCAGCAGCTTTTTTCATTTCGCGAACACCGGGGAGCTGTTTTTT	CASSFFHFANTGELFF
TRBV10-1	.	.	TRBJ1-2	TGCGCCAGCAGTGAATACCGGGACCGCGGCTACACCTTC	CASSEYRDRGYTF
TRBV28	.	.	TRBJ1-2	TGTGCCAGCAGTTTAAGTTTGGGGAGTGGAGGCTACACCTTC	CASSLSLGSGGYTF
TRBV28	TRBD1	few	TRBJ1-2	TGTGCCAGCAGTATTACAGGGGCTGGCTACACCTTC	CASSITGAGYTF
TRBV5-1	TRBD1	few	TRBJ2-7	TGCGCCAGCAGCTTGGCCGCGCAGGGGGACGAGCAGTACTTC	CASSLAAQGDEQYF
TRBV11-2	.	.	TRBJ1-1	TGTGCCAGCAGCATCCAGAACACTGAAGCTTTCTTT	CASSIQNTEAFF
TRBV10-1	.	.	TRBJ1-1	TGCGCCAGCAGTGAGTCGGGGGGTGTCACTGAAGCTTTCTTT	CASSESGGVTEAFF
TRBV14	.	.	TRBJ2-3	TGTGCCAGCAGCCCCCGGGGCAGCGTCCCAGATACGCAGTATTTT	CASSPRGSVPDTQYF
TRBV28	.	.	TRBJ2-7	TGTGCCAGCAGTTTGGTTAGCTTCTCCTACGAGCAGTACTTC	CASSLVSFSYEQYF
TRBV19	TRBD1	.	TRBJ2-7	TGTGCCAGTAGTCCGGGACAGAAGTACGAGCAGTACTTC	CASSPGQKYEQYF
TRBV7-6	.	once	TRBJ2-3	TGTGCCAGCAGCCGCACAGATACGCAGTATTTT	CASSRTDTQYF
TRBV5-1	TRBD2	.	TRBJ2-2	TGCGCCAGCAGCTTGGGTATCGGGCTAGCGGGAAGAACCGGGGAGCTGTTTTTT	CASSLGIGLAGRTGELFF